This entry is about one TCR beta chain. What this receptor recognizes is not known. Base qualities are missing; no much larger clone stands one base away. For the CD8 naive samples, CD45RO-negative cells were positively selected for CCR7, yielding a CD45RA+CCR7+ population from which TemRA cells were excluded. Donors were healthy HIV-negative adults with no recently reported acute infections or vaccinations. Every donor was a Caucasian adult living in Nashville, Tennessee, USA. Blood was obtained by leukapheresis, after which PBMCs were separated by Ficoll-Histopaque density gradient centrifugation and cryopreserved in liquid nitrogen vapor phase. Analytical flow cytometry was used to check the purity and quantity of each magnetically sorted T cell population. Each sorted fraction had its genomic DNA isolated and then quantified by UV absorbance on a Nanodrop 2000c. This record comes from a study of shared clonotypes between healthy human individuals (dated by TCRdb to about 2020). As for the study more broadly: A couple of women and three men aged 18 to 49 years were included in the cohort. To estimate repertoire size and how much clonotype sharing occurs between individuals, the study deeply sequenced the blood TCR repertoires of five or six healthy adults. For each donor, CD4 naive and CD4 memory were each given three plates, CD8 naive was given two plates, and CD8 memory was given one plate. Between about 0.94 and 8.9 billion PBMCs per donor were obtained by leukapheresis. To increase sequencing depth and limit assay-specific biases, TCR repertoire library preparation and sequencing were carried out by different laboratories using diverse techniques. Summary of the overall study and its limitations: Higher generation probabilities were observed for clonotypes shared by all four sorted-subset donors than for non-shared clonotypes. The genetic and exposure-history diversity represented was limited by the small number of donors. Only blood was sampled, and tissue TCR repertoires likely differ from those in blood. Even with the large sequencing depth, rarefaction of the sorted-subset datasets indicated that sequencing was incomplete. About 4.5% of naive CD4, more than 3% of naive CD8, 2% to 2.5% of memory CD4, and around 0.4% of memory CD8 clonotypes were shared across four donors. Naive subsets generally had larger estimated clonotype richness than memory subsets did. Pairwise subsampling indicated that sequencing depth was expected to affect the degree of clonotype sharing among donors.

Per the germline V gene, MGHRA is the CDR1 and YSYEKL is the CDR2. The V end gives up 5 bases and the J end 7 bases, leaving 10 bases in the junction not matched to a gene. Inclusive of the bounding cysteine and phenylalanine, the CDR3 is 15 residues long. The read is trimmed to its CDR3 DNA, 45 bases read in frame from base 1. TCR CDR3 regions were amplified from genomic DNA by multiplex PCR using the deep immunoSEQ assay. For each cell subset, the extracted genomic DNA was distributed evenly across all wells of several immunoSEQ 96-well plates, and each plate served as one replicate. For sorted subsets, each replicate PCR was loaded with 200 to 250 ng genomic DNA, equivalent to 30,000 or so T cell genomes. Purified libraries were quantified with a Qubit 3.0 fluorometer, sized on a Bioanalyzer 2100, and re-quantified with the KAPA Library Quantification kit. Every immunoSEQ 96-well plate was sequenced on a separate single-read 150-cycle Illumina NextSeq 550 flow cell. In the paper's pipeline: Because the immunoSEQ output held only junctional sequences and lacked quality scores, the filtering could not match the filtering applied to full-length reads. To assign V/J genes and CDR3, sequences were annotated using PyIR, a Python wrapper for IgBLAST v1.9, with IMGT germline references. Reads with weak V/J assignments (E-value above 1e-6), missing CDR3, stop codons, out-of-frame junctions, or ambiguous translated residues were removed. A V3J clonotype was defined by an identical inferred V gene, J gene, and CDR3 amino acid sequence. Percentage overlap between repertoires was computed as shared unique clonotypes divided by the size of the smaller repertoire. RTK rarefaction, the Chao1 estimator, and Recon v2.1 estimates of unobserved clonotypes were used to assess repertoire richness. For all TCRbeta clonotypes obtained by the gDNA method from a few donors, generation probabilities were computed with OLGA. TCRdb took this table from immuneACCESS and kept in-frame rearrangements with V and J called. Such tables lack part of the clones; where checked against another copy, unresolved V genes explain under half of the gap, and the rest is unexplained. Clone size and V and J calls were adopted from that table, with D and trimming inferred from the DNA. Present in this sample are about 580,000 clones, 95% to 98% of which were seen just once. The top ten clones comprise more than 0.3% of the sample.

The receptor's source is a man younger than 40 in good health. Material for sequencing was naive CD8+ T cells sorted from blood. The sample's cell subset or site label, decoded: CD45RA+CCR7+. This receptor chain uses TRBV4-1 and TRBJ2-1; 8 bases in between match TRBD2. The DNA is TGCGCCAGCAGCTCCGGGAGGGCCGTCGGGAATGAGCAGTTCTTC. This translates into CASSSGRAVGNEQFF.